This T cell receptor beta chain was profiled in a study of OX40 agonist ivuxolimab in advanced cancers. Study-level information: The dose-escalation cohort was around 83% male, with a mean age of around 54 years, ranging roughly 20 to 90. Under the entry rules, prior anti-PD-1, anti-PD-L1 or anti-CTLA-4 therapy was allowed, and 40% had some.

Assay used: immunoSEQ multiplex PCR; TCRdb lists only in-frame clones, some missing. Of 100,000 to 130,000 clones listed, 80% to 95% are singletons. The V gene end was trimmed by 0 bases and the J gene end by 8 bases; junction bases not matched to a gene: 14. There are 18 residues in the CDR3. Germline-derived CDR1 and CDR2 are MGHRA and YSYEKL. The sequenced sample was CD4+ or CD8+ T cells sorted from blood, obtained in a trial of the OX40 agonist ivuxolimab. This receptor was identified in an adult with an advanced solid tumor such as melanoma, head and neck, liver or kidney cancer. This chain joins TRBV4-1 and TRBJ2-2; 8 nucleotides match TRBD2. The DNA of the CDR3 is TGCGCCAGCAGCCAAGACCTCTCCGGTAGCGGGACTTTAGGGGAGCTGTTTTTT. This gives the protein CASSQDLSGSGTLGELFF.